Each of the 21 T cell receptor beta chains below was sequenced from the same sample in a study of T cell repertoires in aging, cancer and after chemotherapy (dated by TCRdb to about 2019). The listed sequencing device is Illumina MiSeq. Rearranged TRB sequences spanning V, D and J segments were amplified by multiplex touch-down PCR using a mixed TRB-A/B primer pool. In-frame beta chains were kept once TCRdb had trimmed the public reads at Q25 with fastp and called clones with MiXCR. Every distinct CDR3 protein forms one entry, paired with its most common genes and DNA. Recorded for this sample are 7,000 to 9,500 distinct CDR3 sequences; roughly a quarter of them occurred a single time. The biggest ten clones account for roughly 15% of the sample. Genomic DNA extracted from peripheral blood, rather than sorted cells or RNA, was used as the source for amplification of TCR beta rearrangements. Material: blood. The source of these receptors is a human donor with a blood cancer. The donor label of this sample is uncertain.

This chain connects TRBV30 to TRBJ1-2; no clear D gene. Deletions cut 0 bases from V and 4 bases from J, with 12 bases between. CDR3 length equals 14 residues. Germline values: CDR1 GTSNPN, CDR2 SVGIG (reference sequence). CDR3 residues: CAWSVRRGSYGYTF. Here the CDR3 DNA reads TGTGCCTGGAGTGTACGGAGAGGAAGCTATGGCTACACCTTC. Together with reference TRBV30 and TRBJ1-2, the CDR3 gives the full variable domain: SQTIHQWPATLVQPVGSPLSLECTVEGTSNPNLYWYRQAAGRGLQLLFYSVGIGQISSEVPQNLSASRPQDRQFILSSKKLLLSDSGFYLCAWSVRRGSYGYTFGSGTRLTVV.

This clonotype is medium-sized within its sample. The genes are TRBV30 and TRBJ2-5; TRBD2 agrees at 8 bases. Germline lookup yields CDR1 GTSNPN and CDR2 SVGIG (reference sequence). The CDR3 contains 15 residues. Trimming at V came to 0 bases and at J to 7 bases, leaving 10 bases not matched to a gene. CDR3 DNA sequence: TGTGCCTGGAGTGTAAGGCGCCTAGCGGGTAGGACCCAGTACTTC. Translated, it gives CAWSVRRLAGRTQYF.

The rearrangement uses TRBV6-1 and TRBJ1-4, with a possible D match to TRBD1 (5 bases). The CDR3 totals 15 residues. From germline, CDR1 is MNHNS and CDR2 SASEGT. Trimming stripped 4 bases from V and 0 bases from J, with 9 bases between. CDR3 residues: CASSATASTNEKLFF. In nucleotides, the CDR3 is TGTGCCAGCAGTGCGACAGCGTCAACTAATGAAAAACTGTTTTTT.

This clonotype is termed medium-sized. V is TRBV29-1 and J is TRBJ2-5; 9 bases match TRBD1. This CDR3 is built from 13 residues. Germline-derived CDR1 and CDR2 are SQVTM and ANQGSEA. J gave up 4 bases and V 7 bases, and 7 bases lay outside the gene matches. CDR3 region: CSGQGELVETQYF. Written as DNA, the CDR3 is TGCAGCGGACAGGGGGAATTAGTAGAGACCCAGTACTTC. Together with reference TRBV29-1 and TRBJ2-5, the CDR3 gives the full variable domain: SAVISQKPSRDICQRGTSLTIQCQVDSQVTMMFWYRQQPGQSLTLIATANQGSEATYESGFVIDKFPISRPNLTFSTLTVSNMSPEDSSIYLCSGQGELVETQYFGPGTRLLVL.

Concerning this clonotype: The junction shows a germline mismatch at one end, possibly a read error. The CDR3 region is CASSLKTRTEVTGTQYF. The CDR3 bases are TGCGCCAGCAGCTTGAAAACCCGGACCGAGGTCACAGGTACGCAGTATTTT. The chain uses TRBV5-1 and TRBJ2-3; D might be TRBD1 (5 bases). The CDR3 extends over 17 amino acids. From germline, CDR1 is SGHRS and CDR2 YFSETQ.

The rearrangement links TRBV10-3 to TRBJ1-5, with D perhaps matching TRBD1 (5 bases). CDR3 size: 13 residues. Trimming shortened V by 6 bases and J by 7 bases, and 13 bases separated the two germline ends. Germline CDR1 ENHRY, CDR2 SYGVKD. The CDR3 region is CAIRAGLGQPQHF. CDR3 bases: TGTGCCATCAGAGCGGGACTAGGGCAGCCCCAGCATTTT.

The rearrangement joins TRBV18 to TRBJ2-3; D might be TRBD2 (5 bases). Germline loops: CDR1 KGHSH, CDR2 LQKENI. The CDR3 covers 14 residues. V lost 0 bases, J lost 2 bases, and 6 bases lay in between. This chain's CDR3 is CASSPPSVTDTQYF. CDR3 nucleotides: TGTGCCAGCTCACCACCTAGCGTCACAGATACGCAGTATTTT.

This clonotype was counted many times. The V gene is TRBV19, the J gene TRBJ2-7; D possibly corresponds to TRBD1 (6 bases). The CDR3 runs to 14 residues. Trimming cost V 2 bases and J 5 bases, with 13 bases left between them. Per the germline V gene, CDR1 is LNHDA and CDR2 is SQIVND (reference sequence). The CDR3 sequence is CASSIQGQVNEQYF. DNA of the CDR3: TGTGCCAGTAGTATACAGGGACAAGTGAACGAGCAGTACTTC.

This clonotype is categorized as medium-sized (0.01 to 0.1%). V and J are TRBV30 and TRBJ2-2, with D perhaps given as TRBD1 or TRBD2 (5 bases each). The germline V gene encodes CDR1 GTSNPN and CDR2 SVGIG (reference sequence). The V and J ends lost 6 bases and 7 bases respectively, with 9 bases between them. There are 11 residues in the CDR3. The CDR3 nucleotides are TGTGCCTGCTGGGGGTACGGGGAGCTGTTTTTT. Translating gives CACWGYGELFF. The full variable domain, with the rest looked up from reference TRBV30 and TRBJ2-2, is SQTIHQWPATLVQPVGSPLSLECTVEGTSNPNLYWYRQAAGRGLQLLFYSVGIGQISSEVPQNLSASRPQDRQFILSSKKLLLSDSGFYLCACWGYGELFFGEGSRLTVL.

This clonotype ranks as medium-sized. This rearrangement joins TRBV19 to TRBJ2-7; 8 bases align to TRBD1. J gave up 2 bases and V 0 bases, and 9 bases lay outside the gene matches. Per germline, CDR1 LNHDA and CDR2 SQIVND (reference sequence). The CDR3 runs to 17 residues. The CDR3 loop reads CASSIDLQGAGPYEQYF. The CDR3 DNA sequence: TGTGCCAGTAGTATAGACCTCCAGGGGGCTGGGCCCTACGAGCAGTACTTC.

By share, this clonotype ranks as medium-sized. This chain connects TRBV6-5 to TRBJ2-1; D not resolved. V lost 5 bases and J lost 10, with 9 bases in between. Germline V lookup: CDR1 MNHEY, CDR2 SVGAGI. This CDR3 has 11 amino acids. Here the CDR3 reads CASSTQWEQFF. The CDR3 region has the DNA TGTGCCAGCAGTACCCAGTGGGAGCAGTTCTTC.

The chain carries TRBV6-5 and TRBJ1-1, with a weak D call TRBD1 (5 bases). Germline V gene sequence: CDR1 MNHEY, CDR2 SVGAGI. The CDR3 spans 13 residues. The CDR3 coding sequence is TGTGTAACTTTCAGGGAGAAGTGGACTGAAGCTTTCTTT. Protein sequence: CVTFREKWTEAFF.

This clonotype has just a few counts. This chain connects TRBV12-3 or TRBV12-4 to TRBJ2-3; the match to TRBD2 covers 8 bases. V lost 5 bases to trimming and J lost 4 bases; unmatched junction nucleotides: 11. CDR3 size: 16 residues. The CDR3 DNA is TGTGCCAGCAGTCTACAAATTGGGACTAGGGCAGATACGCAGTATTTT. Amino acids: CASSLQIGTRADTQYF.

This clonotype is labeled as medium-sized (0.01 to 0.1%). The rearrangement joins TRBV11-1 to TRBJ2-5; TRBD2 aligns across 10 bases. With V trimmed by 4 bases and J by 5 bases, 1 base remained unmatched. The CDR3 loop spans 13 amino acids. Germline CDR1 SGHAT, CDR2 FQDESV (reference sequence). CDR3 protein: CASSSSGSETQYF. The CDR3, as DNA: TGTGCCAGCAGCTCTAGCGGGAGTGAGACCCAGTACTTC.

This chain connects TRBV5-4 to TRBJ2-5; the D gene is possibly TRBD2 (5 bases). The CDR3 runs 14 residues. Germline V CDR1 and CDR2: SGHNT, YYREEE (reference sequence). The V end was cut by 3 bases, the J end by 3 bases, with 12 bases between. CDR3 in amino acids: CASSSPGNKETQYF. CDR3 nucleotides: TGTGCCAGCAGCTCGCCGGGGAACAAAGAGACCCAGTACTTC.

The V and J genes are TRBV5-1 and TRBJ2-7; D is ambiguous. This CDR3 is built from 16 residues. V was clipped by 3 bases and J by 2 bases, with 18 bases between them. The V gene's germline CDR1 is SGHRS and CDR2 YFSETQ. The CDR3 nucleotides are TGCGCCAGCAGCTCCGGACGCGGTCGCGGACCCTACGAGCAGTACTTC. Translating gives CASSSGRGRGPYEQYF.

This chain connects TRBV29-1 to TRBJ2-2; the D is unclear. Germline V gene data show CDR1 as SQVTM and CDR2 as ANQGSEA. This CDR3 is built from 16 residues. V dropped 1 base and J dropped 1 base, with 13 bases sitting between them. The CDR3 loop reads CSVEGPHRKNTGELFF. The CDR3 DNA follows: TGCAGCGTTGAAGGGCCCCACCGGAAGAACACCGGGGAGCTGTTTTTT.

The chain combines TRBV19 with TRBJ2-2, with 12 bases aligning to TRBD2. Per the germline V gene, CDR1 is LNHDA and CDR2 is SQIVND (reference sequence). V lost 6 bases to trimming and J lost 6 bases; unmatched junction nucleotides: 11. The CDR3 is 17 residues long. In DNA form, the CDR3 reads TGTGCCAGTAGCCCCGGGCTAGCGGGAGGGCCGGCCGGGGAGCTGTTTTTT. It specifies CASSPGLAGGPAGELFF. The full variable domain, its missing parts supplied by reference TRBV19 and TRBJ2-2, is DGGITQSPKYLFRKEGQNVTLSCEQNLNHDAMYWYRQDPGQGLRLIYYSQIVNDFQKGDIAEGYSVSREKKESFPLTVTSAQKNPTAFYLCASSPGLAGGPAGELFFGEGSRLTVL.

The chain couples TRBV7-9 to TRBJ1-5; D might be TRBD1 (5 bases). CDR3 length: 14 amino acids. The germline V gene encodes CDR1 SEHNR and CDR2 FQNEAQ (reference sequence). Trimming took off 5 bases at V and 0 bases at J, with 8 bases between the two ends. In DNA, the CDR3 is TGTGCCAGCAGCCTAACAGGTAGCAATCAGCCCCAGCATTTT. This codes for CASSLTGSNQPQHF.

Judged by abundance, this clonotype is medium-sized. The rearrangement links TRBV19 to TRBJ2-1; 14 bases agree with TRBD2. Germline V gives CDR1 LNHDA, CDR2 SQIVND (reference sequence). The CDR3 has 15 amino acids. V dropped 4 bases and J dropped 9; count of bases not matched to a gene: 5. For the CDR3, the DNA is TGTGCCAGTAGTAAACCGGGACTAGCGGGAGTTGAGCAGTTCTTC. Its protein product is CASSKPGLAGVEQFF.

This sequence joins TRBV6-1 and TRBJ2-7; tentatively, D is TRBD2 (6 bases). The germline CDR1 and CDR2 sequences are MNHNS and SASEGT. The V and J ends lost 4 bases and 3 bases respectively, with 7 bases between them. The length of the CDR3 is 12 residues. The CDR3 nucleotides read TGTGCCAGCAGTGGGAGGGTCTACGAGCAGTACTTC. It codes for CASSGRVYEQYF.